This T cell receptor beta chain was captured in a study of regulatory T cells in long-lasting Graves disease. In the case of this clonotype: Its target is unknown.

Time point: newly diagnosed GD, antithyroid drugs for less than 3 months. PBMC RNA was the source of the TCR library. The study, taken as a whole, reports: Persistent disease was associated with favored TRBV28 usage and with favored use of TRBJ1-2 and TRBJ2-5.

Building the TCR beta libraries relied on iRepertoire HTBI primers, and CDR3 regions underwent Arm-PCR. One entry per CDR3 protein results from TCRdb running MiXCR on the multiplex PCR reads. The sample carries roughly 610,000 distinct CDR3 sequences, 15% to 20% recorded once. V was cut by 7 bases and J by 1 base, with 10 bases left in between. This CDR3 region has 14 residues. A further study also used this sample, focusing on T cells in Graves' hyperthyroidism and ophthalmopathy.

Here the sequenced sample was peripheral blood mononuclear cells (PBMCs), taken at new diagnosis, from a patient treated with antithyroid drugs. This clonotype was sampled from a woman aged 25 to 45 with Graves disease. The chain employs TRBV12-3 or TRBV12-4 and TRBJ1-4; D not certain. CDR3 nucleotides: TGTGCCAGCAAAAAAGGTTTAACTAATGAAAAACTGTTTTTT. Its protein product is CASKKGLTNEKLFF.